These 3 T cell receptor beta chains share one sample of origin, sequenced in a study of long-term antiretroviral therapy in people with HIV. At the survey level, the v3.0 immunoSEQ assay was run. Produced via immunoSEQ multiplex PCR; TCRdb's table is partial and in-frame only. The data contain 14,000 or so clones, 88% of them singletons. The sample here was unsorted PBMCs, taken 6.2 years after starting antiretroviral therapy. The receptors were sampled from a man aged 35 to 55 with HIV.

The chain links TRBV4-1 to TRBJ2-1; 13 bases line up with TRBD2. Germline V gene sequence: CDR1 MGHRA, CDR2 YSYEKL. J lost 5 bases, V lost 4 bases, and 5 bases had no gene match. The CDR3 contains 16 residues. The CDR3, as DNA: TGCGCCAGCAGCCGGATCACTAGCGGGAGGGACAATGAGCAGTTCTTC. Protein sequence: CASSRITSGRDNEQFF.

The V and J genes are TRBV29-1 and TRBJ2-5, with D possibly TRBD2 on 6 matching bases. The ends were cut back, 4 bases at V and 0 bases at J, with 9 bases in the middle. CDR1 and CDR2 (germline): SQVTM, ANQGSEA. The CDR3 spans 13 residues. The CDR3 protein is CSVADYDQETQYF. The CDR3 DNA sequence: TGCAGCGTTGCGGACTACGACCAAGAGACCCAGTACTTC.

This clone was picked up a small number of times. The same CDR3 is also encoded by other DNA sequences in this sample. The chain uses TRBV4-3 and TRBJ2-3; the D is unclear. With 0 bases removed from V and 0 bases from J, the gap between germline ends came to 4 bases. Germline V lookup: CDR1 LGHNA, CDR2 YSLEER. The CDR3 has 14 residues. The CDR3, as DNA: TGCGCCAGCAGCCAAGACCGTAGCACAGATACGCAGTATTTT. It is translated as CASSQDRSTDTQYF.